This entry features one T cell receptor (beta chain) sequence. Patients in Seattle were enrolled during active infection, then followed longitudinally. The record originates from a study of blood T cell repertoires in COVID-19. Study-level information: The United States, Italy and Spain supplied acute and convalescent COVID-19 samples. PBMCs, B-cell-depleted T cells, or T cells provided the cDNA or gDNA that made up the material.

Sequencing used immunoSEQ multiplex PCR; TCRdb keeps in-frame clones, though not all of them. The table shows about 390,000 clones, with more than 75% occurring only once. V lost 7 bases and J 5 bases, leaving 15 bases between the germline ends. CDR3 length: 13 amino acids. Per germline, CDR1 SNHLY and CDR2 FYNNEI. This receptor was identified in a woman in her sixties with COVID-19, enrolled during active disease. This chain connects TRBV2 to TRBJ2-7; weak D call: TRBD1 (6 bases). The sample consisted of peripheral blood. The CDR3 coding sequence is TGTGCCAGCAATTACAGGGTCGCCAACGAGCAGTACTTC. Translating it yields CASNYRVANEQYF.